A selection of T cell receptor beta chains follows, all from one sample in a study of OX40 agonist ivuxolimab in advanced cancers. Assay: immunoSEQ multiplex PCR; the TCRdb copy retains only in-frame clones and omits some. The sample has around 53,000 clones, 85% to 90% seen once. Sequencing was performed on CD4+ or CD8+ T cells sorted from blood, taken in a trial of the OX40 agonist ivuxolimab. These receptor sequences come from an adult with an advanced solid tumor such as melanoma, head and neck, liver or kidney cancer. CDR3s include the opening cysteine and the closing phenylalanine or tryptophan. D genes are given only for firm matches. Clone size is stated in some rows and not others, as once, few, many or a class when expanded.

J | length | size | D | V | CDR3 | DNA
TRBJ2-7 | 11 | NA | NA | TRBV19 | CASSIGARQYF | TGTGCCAGTAGTATTGGGGCCAGGCAGTACTTC
TRBJ2-7 | 12 | NA | NA | TRBV6-5 | CASRPGAYEQYF | TGTGCCAGCAGGCCGGGGGCCTACGAGCAGTACTTC
TRBJ1-2 | 15 | NA | TRBD1 | TRBV6-6 | CASSYSGGRNYGYTF | TGTGCCAGCAGTTACTCAGGGGGCAGAAACTATGGCTACACCTTC
TRBJ2-5 | 16 | NA | NA | TRBV27 | CASSPPGYGYQETQYF | TGTGCCAGCAGTCCCCCAGGGTACGGGTACCAAGAGACCCAGTACTTC
TRBJ2-7 | 14 | NA | NA | TRBV6-6 | CASSNRRDPYEQYF | TGTGCCAGCAGTAACCGTCGGGACCCCTACGAGCAGTACTTC
TRBJ1-3 | 15 | NA | TRBD1 | TRBV28 | CASSFRTGRRDTIYF | TGTGCCAGCAGTTTTCGGACAGGAAGGAGAGACACCATATATTTT
TRBJ2-3 | 14 | NA | TRBD1 | TRBV5-1 | CASSQTGSTDTQYF | TGCGCCAGCAGCCAGACAGGGAGCACAGATACGCAGTATTTT
TRBJ1-1 | 13 | once | TRBD1 | TRBV7-3 | CASRWDRNTEAFF | TGTGCCAGCAGGTGGGACAGGAACACTGAAGCTTTCTTT
TRBJ2-5 | 12 | NA | NA | TRBV7-2 | CASSLARETQYF | TGTGCCAGCAGCTTAGCGCGGGAGACCCAGTACTTC
TRBJ2-7 | 15 | NA | NA | TRBV6-1 | CASSESGGRVDEQYF | TGTGCCAGCAGTGAATCCGGGGGCCGGGTCGACGAGCAGTACTTC
TRBJ1-2 | 13 | once | NA | TRBV6-5 | CASSYGQYYGYTF | TGTGCCAGCAGTTACGGGCAGTACTATGGCTACACCTTC
TRBJ2-3 | 14 | NA | TRBD2 | TRBV19 | CATKKRGNTDTQYF | TGTGCCACCAAGAAGCGGGGAAACACAGATACGCAGTATTTT
TRBJ1-1 | 13 | NA | TRBD1 | TRBV11-3 | CASSFRTGTEAFF | TGTGCCAGCAGCTTCCGGACAGGAACCGAAGCTTTCTTT
TRBJ2-1 | 14 | NA | TRBD1 | TRBV6-5 | CAVRLGQVDNEQFF | TGTGCCGTCAGGTTGGGACAGGTTGACAATGAGCAGTTCTTC
TRBJ1-5 | 14 | NA | TRBD1 | TRBV6-6 | CASTGQGQNQPQHF | TGTGCCAGCACTGGACAGGGGCAAAATCAGCCCCAGCATTTT
TRBJ1-2 | 17 | NA | NA | TRBV19 | CASSIALSPTVSYGYTF | TGTGCCAGTAGTATAGCTTTATCACCGACAGTGAGCTATGGCTACACCTTC
TRBJ2-7 | 12 | NA | NA | TRBV2 | CASRQGLYEQYF | TGTGCCAGCAGACAGGGCCTCTACGAGCAGTACTTC
TRBJ2-7 | 13 | NA | TRBD2 | TRBV7-6 | CASSSGLAGEQYF | TGTGCCAGCAGCTCGGGACTAGCTGGCGAGCAGTACTTC
TRBJ2-1 | 17 | NA | NA | TRBV7-9 | CASRVWGSWGMGNEQFF | TGTGCCAGCAGGGTCTGGGGATCCTGGGGAATGGGAAATGAGCAGTTCTTC
TRBJ1-2 | 17 | NA | TRBD1 | TRBV18 | CASSQAEGALANYGYTF | TGTGCCAGCTCACAAGCAGAGGGGGCTCTGGCTAACTATGGCTACACCTTC
TRBJ2-2 | 14 | NA | TRBD1 | TRBV19 | CASHAGQGPGELFF | TGTGCCAGCCATGCAGGACAGGGGCCCGGGGAGCTGTTTTTT
TRBJ2-3 | 15 | NA | NA | TRBV5-1 | CASSAVTGNTDTQYF | TGCGCCAGCAGCGCTGTAACGGGGAATACAGATACGCAGTATTTT
TRBJ1-2 | 15 | NA | NA | TRBV5-1 | CASSQGNRDPYGYTF | TGCGCCAGCAGTCAAGGGAACAGGGACCCCTATGGCTACACCTTC
TRBJ2-2 | 12 | NA | NA | TRBV11-3 | CASGRNTGELFF | TGTGCCAGCGGGAGGAACACCGGGGAGCTGTTTTTT
TRBJ1-1 | 14 | NA | NA | TRBV27 | CASSLSRVNTEAFF | TGTGCCAGCAGTTTGTCCAGGGTGAACACTGAAGCTTTCTTT
TRBJ1-2 | 13 | NA | NA | TRBV10-3 | CAISAEGIYGYTF | TGTGCCATCAGTGCTGAGGGGATCTATGGCTACACCTTC
TRBJ1-5 | 17 | NA | NA | TRBV12-5 | CASGLAVMDTSNQPQHF | TGTGCTAGTGGTTTGGCGGTAATGGACACTAGCAATCAGCCCCAGCATTTT
TRBJ1-4 | 16 | NA | TRBD1 | TRBV10-3 | CAISESRGRGSEKLFF | TGTGCCATCAGTGAGTCTCGAGGCAGGGGGAGTGAAAAACTGTTTTTT
TRBJ2-2 | 16 | NA | TRBD2 | TRBV5-4 | CASRLMQVGGTGELFF | TGTGCCAGCAGGCTAATGCAAGTGGGAGGGACCGGGGAGCTGTTTTTT
TRBJ2-7 | 14 | NA | TRBD1 | TRBV18 | CASSSGQGVYEQYF | TGTGCCAGCTCATCGGGACAGGGGGTATACGAGCAGTACTTC
TRBJ2-7 | 20 | NA | TRBD1 | TRBV11-2 | CASSLDPGNRQGENPNEQYF | TGTGCCAGCAGCTTAGACCCCGGCAACAGACAGGGGGAAAACCCTAATGAGCAGTACTTC
TRBJ1-1 | 14 | NA | NA | TRBV7-9 | CASSLGTTNTEAFF | TGTGCCAGCAGCTTAGGAACAACGAACACTGAAGCTTTCTTT
TRBJ1-1 | 15 | few | NA | TRBV6-1 | CASSGLDGTNTEAFF | TGTGCCAGCAGTGGCCTGGACGGAACGAACACTGAAGCTTTCTTT
TRBJ1-2 | 13 | NA | NA | TRBV27 | CASGSQGNYGYTF | TGTGCCAGCGGGAGTCAGGGTAACTATGGCTACACCTTC
TRBJ1-2 | 12 | NA | NA | TRBV28 | CASSAVAYGYTF | TGTGCCAGCAGCGCAGTTGCCTATGGCTACACCTTC
TRBJ2-1 | 13 | NA | NA | TRBV6-1 | CASSGVSAGEQFF | TGTGCCAGCAGTGGGGTGTCGGCGGGCGAGCAGTTCTTC
TRBJ2-1 | 16 | NA | TRBD2 | TRBV6-5 | CASSSASAGEANEQFF | TGTGCCAGCAGTTCGGCGTCAGCGGGGGAAGCTAATGAGCAGTTCTTC
TRBJ1-3 | 18 | NA | TRBD1 | TRBV12-5 | CASGLAKNFGQAGNTIYF | TGTGCTAGTGGTTTGGCAAAAAACTTCGGACAGGCTGGAAACACCATATATTTT
TRBJ1-5 | 13 | NA | NA | TRBV21-1 | CASSNRTEPPQHF | TGTGCCAGCAGCAACAGGACGGAGCCCCCCCAGCATTTT
TRBJ1-2 | 16 | once | NA | TRBV5-6 | CASSSRPPTINYGYTF | TGTGCCAGCAGCTCACGTCCCCCCACCATTAACTATGGCTACACCTTC
TRBJ1-3 | 14 | NA | NA | TRBV5-1 | CASSLGPRGNTIYF | TGCGCCAGCAGCTTGGGGCCGAGAGGAAACACCATATATTTT
TRBJ2-4 | 17 | NA | TRBD1 | TRBV9 | CASSVGSTGVTKNIQYF | TGTGCCAGCAGCGTAGGATCGACAGGGGTTACCAAAAACATTCAGTACTTC
TRBJ1-3 | 15 | NA | NA | TRBV6-5 | CASRTAGRGGNTIYF | TGTGCCAGCAGAACCGCCGGCAGGGGTGGAAACACCATATATTTT
TRBJ1-6 | 17 | NA | TRBD1 | TRBV5-1 | CASSSQGVSSYNSPLHF | TGCGCCAGCAGCTCTCAGGGGGTCAGCTCCTATAATTCACCCCTCCACTTT
TRBJ1-3 | 14 | NA | NA | TRBV7-8 | CASSPSVSGNTIYF | TGTGCCAGCAGTCCATCGGTCTCTGGAAACACCATATATTTT
TRBJ1-2 | 15 | NA | NA | TRBV29-1 | CSVMPDLDPRYGYTF | TGCAGCGTTATGCCAGACTTGGACCCCCGCTATGGCTACACCTTC
TRBJ2-3 | 13 | NA | NA | TRBV6-5 | CASSYRGRDTQYF | TGTGCCAGCAGTTACAGGGGGAGGGATACGCAGTATTTT
TRBJ2-7 | 15 | NA | NA | TRBV5-1 | CASSPPLAGSYEQYF | TGCGCCAGCAGCCCGCCCCTGGCAGGGTCCTACGAGCAGTACTTC
TRBJ1-3 | 13 | NA | NA | TRBV19 | CASSTASGNTIYF | TGTGCCAGTAGCACAGCCTCTGGAAACACCATATATTTT
TRBJ2-5 | 16 | NA | TRBD2 | TRBV6-1 | CASSAKVGLAEETQYF | TGTGCCAGCAGTGCAAAGGTGGGACTAGCGGAAGAGACCCAGTACTTC
TRBJ2-1 | 16 | once | NA | TRBV25-1 | CASSALGGSETGEQFF | TGTGCCAGCAGTGCACTTGGCGGGTCAGAAACGGGCGAGCAGTTCTTC
TRBJ1-3 | 13 | NA | TRBD1 | TRBV14 | CATGQGDRNTIYF | TGTGCCACCGGACAGGGAGATAGAAACACCATATATTTT
TRBJ1-2 | 15 | NA | TRBD1 | TRBV6-5 | CASSQPPGQDYGYTF | TGTGCCAGCAGTCAACCACCGGGACAGGACTATGGCTACACCTTC
TRBJ2-3 | 19 | NA | NA | TRBV4-1 | CASSQAPGEGGIITDTQYF | TGCGCCAGCAGCCAAGCGCCAGGCGAGGGGGGGATTATCACAGATACGCAGTATTTT
TRBJ1-2 | 13 | NA | TRBD1 | TRBV10-1 | CASSEDRVYGYTF | TGCGCCAGCAGTGAGGACAGGGTGTACGGCTACACCTTC
TRBJ1-1 | 13 | NA | NA | TRBV30 | CAWSFQGNTEAFF | TGTGCCTGGAGCTTTCAGGGGAACACTGAAGCTTTCTTT
TRBJ1-2 | 12 | NA | NA | TRBV6-6 | CASSEDGYGYTF | TGTGCCAGCAGCGAGGACGGCTATGGCTACACCTTC
TRBJ2-7 | 15 | few | TRBD2 | TRBV28 | CASSLGGAGAYEQYF | TGTGCCAGCAGTTTGGGTGGGGCGGGGGCCTACGAGCAGTACTTC